One and the same sample provided the 13 T cell receptor beta chains below, sequenced in a study of cytotoxic CD8 clonotypes in ibrutinib-treated CLL. The protocol was immunoSEQ multiplex PCR, while the TCRdb copy is restricted to in-frame clones and leaves out a portion. The table records fewer than 75,000 clones, approximately 71% of them present only once. This sample comprised PBMCs, obtained after 12 months of ibrutinib treatment. These receptors originate from a human donor with chronic lymphocytic leukemia.

This chain joins TRBV27 and TRBJ2-2; 7 nucleotides line up with TRBD1. CDR1 and CDR2 (germline): MNHEY, SMNVEV (reference sequence). The CDR3 contains 15 residues. V shed 0 bases and J 6 bases; nucleotides not matched to a gene: 4. The CDR3: CASSLSPDRAGELFF. The CDR3 DNA follows: TGTGCCAGCAGTTTATCGCCTGACAGGGCCGGGGAGCTGTTTTTT.

This rearrangement joins TRBV19 to TRBJ1-5, with TRBD1 matching over 9 bases. The ends lost 7 bases at V and 8 bases at J; junction bases unmatched: 9. The CDR3 loop spans 14 amino acids. Germline V gives CDR1 LNHDA, CDR2 SQIVND (reference sequence). The CDR3 sequence: CASKRTGVLEPQHF. The CDR3 DNA reads as TGTGCCAGTAAAAGGACAGGGGTCCTTGAGCCCCAGCATTTT.

The genes are TRBV2 and TRBJ2-1; 7 bases are shared with TRBD1. From germline, CDR1 is SNHLY and CDR2 FYNNEI. The CDR3 is made up of 14 amino acids. Trimming took 6 bases from V and 2 from J; bases not matched to a gene: 4. The CDR3 reads CASRRDSTYNEQFF. CDR3 sequence (DNA): TGTGCCAGCAGAAGGGACAGTACCTACAATGAGCAGTTCTTC. Full variable domain (outside the CDR3, taken from reference TRBV2 and TRBJ2-1): EPEVTQTPSHQVTQMGQEVILRCVPISNHLYFYWYRQILGQKVEFLVSFYNNEISEKSEIFDDQFSVERPDGSNFTLKIRSTKLEDSAMYFCASRRDSTYNEQFFGPGTRLTVL.

This clone was detected a few times. The rearrangement joins TRBV19 to TRBJ2-7, with 9 bases that match TRBD2. The germline CDR1 and CDR2 sequences are LNHDA and SQIVND (reference sequence). The CDR3 is 13 amino acids. The V and J ends lost 10 bases and 3 bases, in that order; junction bases with no gene match: 7. CDR3 loop: CATKLAGDYEQYF. In DNA, the CDR3 is TGTGCCACCAAACTAGCGGGTGACTACGAGCAGTACTTC.

This clone was found a few times. The chain combines TRBV15 with TRBJ2-3, with no clear D. Germline V lookup: CDR1 LNHNV, CDR2 YYDKDF (reference sequence). CDR3 length: 16 amino acids. Trimming pared 1 base from V and 0 bases from J, leaving 11 bases between. The chain's CDR3 is CATSRGLEQSTDTQYF. In DNA form, the CDR3 reads TGTGCCACCAGCAGAGGGTTGGAGCAGAGCACAGATACGCAGTATTTT.

The genes are TRBV6-1 and TRBJ1-2; D possibly corresponds to TRBD1 (5 bases). V was trimmed by 6 bases and J by 4 bases, leaving 12 bases between them. CDR3 length: 13 amino acids. Germline V gene data show CDR1 as MNHNS and CDR2 as SASEGT. The CDR3 nucleotides are TGTGCCAGCAGCCTACGGGGGACCTATGGCTACACCTTC. This gives the protein CASSLRGTYGYTF.

The chain recombines TRBV5-6 with TRBJ2-7; perhaps TRBD2 as D (6 bases). Deletions cut 7 bases from V and 2 bases from J, with 13 bases between. Germline values: CDR1 SGHDT, CDR2 YYEEEE. The CDR3 covers 13 residues. CDR3 amino acids: CASYAGNPYEQYF. In DNA form, the CDR3 reads TGTGCCAGCTACGCGGGAAACCCCTACGAGCAGTACTTC.

CDR3 in amino acids: CASRRDRNNQPQHF. The CDR3 DNA sequence: TGTGCCAGCAGAAGGGACAGAAATAATCAGCCCCAGCATTTT. The V call is TRBV28, the J call TRBJ1-5; 7 positions match TRBD1. The V segment lost 6 bases and the J segment 4 bases; nucleotides outside the gene matches: 6. In germline, CDR1 is MDHEN, CDR2 SYDVKM. The CDR3 is 14 amino acids.

In regard to this clone: Sequence at one end of the junction differs from germline and may be a read error. This sample also contains other DNA sequences that code for the same CDR3. The CDR3 DNA sequence: TGTGCCAGCAGCCCCTCCCCAGCGGGAGCCCACAATGAGCAGTTCTTC. Translated: CASSPSPAGAHNEQFF. The chain joins TRBV4-1 to TRBJ2-1; 8 nucleotides agree with TRBD2. CDR1 and CDR2 from the germline V gene are MGHRA and YSYEKL. CDR3 length equals 16 residues.

This rearrangement joins TRBV7-2 to TRBJ1-4; D possibly corresponds to TRBD1 (5 bases). V lost 1 base to trimming and J lost 6 bases, with 12 bases between them. The CDR3 has 15 amino acids. The germline gives CDR1 SGHTA, CDR2 FQGNSA. In DNA form, the CDR3 reads TGTGCCAGCAGCTTAGGGGCCAGGGCGGATGAAAAACTGTTTTTT. Translating gives CASSLGARADEKLFF.

This clone was counted a few times. The CDR3 is CASSIVAGGSYEQYF. CDR3 nucleotides: TGTGCCAGTAGTATAGTGGCGGGAGGTTCCTACGAGCAGTACTTC. The chain combines TRBV19 with TRBJ2-7; 8 bases fit TRBD2. The ends lost 1 base at V and 1 base at J; junction bases unmatched: 3. Germline lookup yields CDR1 LNHDA and CDR2 SQIVND (reference sequence). This CDR3 spans 15 amino acids.

This clone was recorded once. The chain couples TRBV6-5 to TRBJ2-4; 9 bases match TRBD2. The CDR3 totals 14 residues. V trimming: 6 bases; J trimming: 5 bases; junction bases outside the gene matches: 5. CDR1 MNHEY and CDR2 SVGAGI come from the germline V gene. CDR3 loop: CASSRSGRQNIQYF. CDR3 coding DNA: TGTGCCAGCAGCCGCAGCGGGAGGCAAAACATTCAGTACTTC.

The chain couples TRBV28 to TRBJ2-5; TRBD2 is a possible D gene (5 bases). Germline V lookup: CDR1 MDHEN, CDR2 SYDVKM. Trimming shortened V by 6 bases and J by 6 bases, and 11 bases separated the two germline ends. The CDR3 loop spans 12 amino acids. CDR3 amino acids: CASRRGPQTQYF. In DNA form, the CDR3 reads TGTGCCAGCAGGAGAGGGCCCCAGACCCAGTACTTC.